This T cell receptor beta chain was captured by sequencing in a study of monozygotic twins with inflammatory bowel disease. The CDR3 contains 15 residues. Per the germline V gene, CDR1 is SEHNR and CDR2 is FQNEAQ (reference sequence). TCRdb reprocessed the 5' RACE reads, with one entry per CDR3 protein and no DNA. Here the sample table reports approximately 400,000 distinct CDR3 sequences. The sample comprised blood. The clonotype comes from a human donor with ulcerative colitis or Crohn's disease, or a healthy co-twin of an affected twin (not recorded which). The chain carries TRBV7-9 and TRBJ2-2. CDR3 sequence reads: CASSLLGLNTGELFF. The whole variable domain, filled in from reference TRBV7-9 and TRBJ2-2, reads DTGVSQNPRHKITKRGQNVTFRCDPISEHNRLYWYRQTLGQGPEFLTYFQNEAQLEKSRLLSDRFSAERPKGSFSTLEIQRTEQGDSAMYLCASSLLGLNTGELFFGEGSRLTVL.